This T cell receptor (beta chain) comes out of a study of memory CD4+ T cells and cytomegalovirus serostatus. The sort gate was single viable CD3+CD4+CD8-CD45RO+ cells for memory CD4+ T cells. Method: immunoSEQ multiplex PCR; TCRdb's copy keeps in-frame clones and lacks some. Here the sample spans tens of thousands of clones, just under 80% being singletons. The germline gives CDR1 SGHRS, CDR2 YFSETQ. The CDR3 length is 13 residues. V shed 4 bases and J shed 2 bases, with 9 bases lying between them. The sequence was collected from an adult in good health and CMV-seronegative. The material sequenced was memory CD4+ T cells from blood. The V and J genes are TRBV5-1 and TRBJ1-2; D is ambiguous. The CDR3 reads CASSGGSNYGYTF. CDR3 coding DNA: TGCGCCAGCAGCGGCGGCTCAAACTATGGCTACACCTTC.